The 10 T cell receptor beta chains in this list originate from one sample, sequenced in a study of CD8 T cells in ankylosing spondylitis. TCRdb processed the 5' RACE reads anew with MiXCR; each CDR3 protein has one entry. The profile shows approximately 260,000 distinct CDR3 sequences, around 7.8% of them singletons. The material sequenced was blood, either unsorted or a sorted T cell fraction (not recorded which). These receptors all stem from a male donor with ankylosing spondylitis or in good health (not recorded which).

This clonotype was detected many times. This chain joins TRBV6-1 and TRBJ1-1; D possibly corresponds to TRBD1 (5 bases). The CDR3 has 14 amino acids. The V and J ends lost 6 bases and 4 bases respectively, with 15 bases between them. Germline CDR1 is MNHNS and CDR2 is SASEGT. The chain's CDR3 is CASREIGVSTEAFF. The CDR3 DNA reads as TGTGCCAGCAGAGAAATAGGGGTATCCACTGAAGCTTTCTTT.

This clonotype has ten or more counts. The CDR3 nucleotides are TGTGCCAGCAGTTTGTCAGGGAGTAACTATGGCTACACCTTC. Translated: CASSLSGSNYGYTF. V gene TRBV27 combines with J gene TRBJ1-2, with D perhaps TRBD1 (5 bases). The CDR3 is 14 residues long. Germline CDR1 is MNHEY and CDR2 is SMNVEV (reference sequence). Trimming removed 3 bases from V and 1 base from J, with 9 bases in between.

At least ten counts were recorded for this clonotype. The chain joins TRBV7-2 to TRBJ2-3; 9 positions agree with TRBD1. CDR1 and CDR2 from the germline V gene are SGHTA and FQGNSA. The CDR3 is 15 residues long. V gave up 1 base and J gave up 3 bases; unmatched junction bases: 2. The CDR3 reads CASSLVGQGTDTQYF. CDR3 nucleotides: TGTGCCAGCAGCTTAGTTGGACAGGGGACAGATACGCAGTATTTT.

J is TRBJ2-1 and V is TRBV4-1; 16 bases align to TRBD2. V lost 4 bases to trimming and J lost 5 bases; unmatched junction nucleotides: 5. CDR1 MGHRA and CDR2 YSYEKL come from the germline V gene. The CDR3 runs to 17 residues. In DNA form, the CDR3 reads TGCGCCAGCAGCCTAGGGACTAGCGGGGGGGCCAACAATGAGCAGTTCTTC. It is translated as CASSLGTSGGANNEQFF.

This clonotype was observed at least ten times. J is TRBJ2-5 and V is TRBV7-9, with D hard to call. V dropped 5 bases and J dropped 0 bases, with 16 bases sitting between them. This CDR3 contains 16 residues. CDR1 and CDR2 from the germline V gene are SEHNR and FQNEAQ (reference sequence). The CDR3 protein is CASSTTPAMYQETQYF. The CDR3 DNA reads TGTGCCAGCAGCACGACTCCAGCTATGTACCAAGAGACCCAGTACTTC.

This clonotype was counted a single time. Since a much larger clone is just one base distant, this may be a read error. The J gene is TRBJ2-1, the V gene TRBV12-3 or TRBV12-4; D unresolved. This CDR3 is 11 amino acids long. V was shortened by 7 bases and J by 10 bases, with 11 bases between the two germline ends. The CDR3 DNA reads as TGTGCCAGCACTCCCGTAGGCGAGCAGTTCTTC. This translates into CASTPVGEQFF.

This clonotype came up a few times. One end of the junction fails to match germline, which may point to a read error. The V gene is TRBV3-1, the J gene TRBJ2-5; 8 nucleotides align to TRBD2. Per the germline V gene, CDR1 is LGHDT and CDR2 is YNNKEL (reference sequence). This CDR3 has 13 amino acids. Here the CDR3 DNA reads TGTGCCAGCAGCCAAGATCCAGCGGGAGTCCCAGGCTTC. Translation: CASSQDPAGVPGF.

The chain recombines TRBV3-1 with TRBJ2-1; 16 nucleotides match TRBD2. The CDR3 runs to 18 residues. With 0 bases clipped from V and 9 bases from J, the junction kept 8 bases outside the gene matches. Germline lookup yields CDR1 LGHDT and CDR2 YNNKEL (reference sequence). CDR3 nucleotide sequence: TGTGCCAGCAGCCAAGAACCCGGGACTAGCGGGAGGGCGGGTGAGCAGTTCTTC. This codes for CASSQEPGTSGRAGEQFF.

This clonotype was recorded at least ten times. The chain couples TRBV7-8 to TRBJ2-2; D unclear. Per germline, CDR1 SGHVS and CDR2 FQNEAQ. The V end was cut by 5 bases, the J end by 6 bases, with 16 bases between. The length of the CDR3 is 15 residues. CDR3 nucleotides: TGTGCCAGCAGCCTTTCCTTGGGGTCGGCCGGGGAGCTGTTTTTT. This gives the protein CASSLSLGSAGELFF.

This clonotype was detected many times. The V and J genes are TRBV19 and TRBJ1-1; D is undetermined. Germline CDR1 is LNHDA and CDR2 is SQIVND (reference sequence). V was cut by 7 bases and J by 4 bases, with 13 bases left in between. The CDR3 totals 13 residues. DNA for the CDR3: TGTGCCAGTACCCCCGTGGGTAGCACTGAAGCTTTCTTT. Residues: CASTPVGSTEAFF.